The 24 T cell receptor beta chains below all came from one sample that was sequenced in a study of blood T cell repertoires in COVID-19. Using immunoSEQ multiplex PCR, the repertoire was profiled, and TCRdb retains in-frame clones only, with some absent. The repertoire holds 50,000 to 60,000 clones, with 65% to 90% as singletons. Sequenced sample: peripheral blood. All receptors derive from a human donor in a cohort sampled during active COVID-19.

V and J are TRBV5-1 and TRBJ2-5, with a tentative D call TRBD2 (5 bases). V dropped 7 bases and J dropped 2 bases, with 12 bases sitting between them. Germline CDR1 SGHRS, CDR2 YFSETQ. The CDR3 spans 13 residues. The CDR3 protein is CASFEPGQETQYF. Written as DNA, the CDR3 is TGCGCCAGCTTCGAACCGGGACAAGAGACCCAGTACTTC.

CDR3 coding DNA: TGTGCCAGCTCACCACCCAGTCGGAGCTCCTACGAGCAGTACTTC. This gives the protein CASSPPSRSSYEQYF. The genes are TRBV18 and TRBJ2-7, with D hard to call. This CDR3 spans 15 amino acids. V was shortened by 0 bases and J by 0 bases, with 9 bases between the two germline ends. Germline CDR1 reads KGHSH; CDR2 reads LQKENI.

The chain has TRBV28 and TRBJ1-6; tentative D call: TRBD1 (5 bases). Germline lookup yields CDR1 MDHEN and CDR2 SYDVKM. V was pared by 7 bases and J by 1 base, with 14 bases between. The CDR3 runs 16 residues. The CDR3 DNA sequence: TGTGCCAGCACCCCCGACGGGGGTTCCTATAATTCACCCCTCCACTTT. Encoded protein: CASTPDGGSYNSPLHF.

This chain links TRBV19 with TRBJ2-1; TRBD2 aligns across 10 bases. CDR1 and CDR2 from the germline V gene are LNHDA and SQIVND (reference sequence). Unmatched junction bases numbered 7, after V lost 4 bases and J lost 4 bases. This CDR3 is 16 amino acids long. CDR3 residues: CASSKTGLAAYNEQFF. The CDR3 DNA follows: TGTGCCAGTAGTAAAACAGGACTAGCGGCGTACAATGAGCAGTTCTTC.

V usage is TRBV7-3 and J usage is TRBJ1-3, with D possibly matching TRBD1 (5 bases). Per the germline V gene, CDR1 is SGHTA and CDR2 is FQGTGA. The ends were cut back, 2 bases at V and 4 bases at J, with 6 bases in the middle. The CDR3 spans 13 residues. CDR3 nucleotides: TGTGCCAGCAGCTTAGACAGCGGAAACACCATATATTTT. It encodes CASSLDSGNTIYF.

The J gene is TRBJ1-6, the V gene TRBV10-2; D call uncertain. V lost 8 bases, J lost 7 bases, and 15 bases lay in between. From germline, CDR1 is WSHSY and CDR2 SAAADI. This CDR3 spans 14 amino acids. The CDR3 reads CASGRATLNSPLHF. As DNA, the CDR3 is TGCGCCAGCGGGAGGGCTACTCTCAATTCACCCCTCCACTTT.

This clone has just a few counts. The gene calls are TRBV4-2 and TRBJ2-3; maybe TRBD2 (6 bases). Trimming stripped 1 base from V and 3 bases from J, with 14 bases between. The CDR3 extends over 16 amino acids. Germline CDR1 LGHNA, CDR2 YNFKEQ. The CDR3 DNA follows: TGTGCCAGCAGCCAAGGGCGGGGATCGGGAACAGATACGCAGTATTTT. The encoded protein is CASSQGRGSGTDTQYF.

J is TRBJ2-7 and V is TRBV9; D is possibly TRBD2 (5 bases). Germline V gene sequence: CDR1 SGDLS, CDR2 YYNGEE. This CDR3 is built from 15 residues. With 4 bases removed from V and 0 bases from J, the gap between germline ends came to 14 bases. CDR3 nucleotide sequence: TGTGCCAGCAGCACTCCGACGGGAAACTCCTACGAGCAGTACTTC. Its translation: CASSTPTGNSYEQYF.

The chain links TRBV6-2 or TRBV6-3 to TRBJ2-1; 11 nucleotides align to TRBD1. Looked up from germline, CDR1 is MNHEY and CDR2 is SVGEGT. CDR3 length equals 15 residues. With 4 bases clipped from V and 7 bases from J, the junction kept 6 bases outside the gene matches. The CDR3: CASSSTDRGLNEQFF. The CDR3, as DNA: TGTGCCAGCAGTTCCACGGACAGGGGGCTGAATGAGCAGTTCTTC.

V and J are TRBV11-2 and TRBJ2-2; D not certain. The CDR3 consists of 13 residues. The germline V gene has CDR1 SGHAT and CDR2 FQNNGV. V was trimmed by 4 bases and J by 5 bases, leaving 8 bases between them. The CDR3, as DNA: TGTGCCAGCAGCTCAACAGTAACCGGGGAGCTGTTTTTT. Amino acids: CASSSTVTGELFF.

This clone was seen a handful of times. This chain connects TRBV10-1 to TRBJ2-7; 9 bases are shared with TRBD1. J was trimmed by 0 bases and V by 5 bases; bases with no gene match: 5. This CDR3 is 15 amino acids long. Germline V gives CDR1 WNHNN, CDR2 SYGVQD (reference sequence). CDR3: CASSRGDRDSYEQYF. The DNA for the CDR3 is TGCGCCAGCAGTAGAGGGGACAGGGACTCCTACGAGCAGTACTTC.

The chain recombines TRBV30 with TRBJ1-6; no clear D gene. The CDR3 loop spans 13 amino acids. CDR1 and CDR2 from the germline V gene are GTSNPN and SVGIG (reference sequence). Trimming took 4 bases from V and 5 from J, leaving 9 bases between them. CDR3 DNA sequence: TGTGCCTGGAAGTCAGTTAATAATTCACCCCTCCACTTT. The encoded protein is CAWKSVNNSPLHF.

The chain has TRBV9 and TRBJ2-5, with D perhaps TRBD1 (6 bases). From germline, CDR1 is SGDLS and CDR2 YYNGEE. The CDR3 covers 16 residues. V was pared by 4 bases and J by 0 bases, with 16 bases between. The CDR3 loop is CASSPRETGYQETQYF. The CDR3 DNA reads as TGTGCCAGCAGCCCCAGGGAAACAGGGTACCAAGAGACCCAGTACTTC.

The CDR3 region has the DNA TGTGCCAGTAGTATCGCCCGATCGGGAGAGCAGTACTTC. This sequence encodes CASSIARSGEQYF. The rearrangement uses TRBV19 and TRBJ2-7; possible D gene TRBD2, 5 bases. The ends were cut back, 3 bases at V and 7 bases at J, with 13 bases in the middle. The CDR3 totals 13 residues. The germline gives CDR1 LNHDA, CDR2 SQIVND (reference sequence).

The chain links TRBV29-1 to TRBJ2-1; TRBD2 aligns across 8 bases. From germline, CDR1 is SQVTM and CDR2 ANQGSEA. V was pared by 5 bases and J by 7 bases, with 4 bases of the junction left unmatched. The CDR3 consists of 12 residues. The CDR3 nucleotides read TGCAGCGTTTCACTAGCGGTGAATGAGCAGTTCTTC. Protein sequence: CSVSLAVNEQFF.

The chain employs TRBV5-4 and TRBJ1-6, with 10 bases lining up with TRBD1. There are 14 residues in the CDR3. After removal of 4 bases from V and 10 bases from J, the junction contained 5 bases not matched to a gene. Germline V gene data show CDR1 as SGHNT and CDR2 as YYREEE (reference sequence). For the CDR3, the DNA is TGTGCCAGCAGCCCCGGGACAGGGGTGTCACCCCTCCACTTT. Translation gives CASSPGTGVSPLHF.

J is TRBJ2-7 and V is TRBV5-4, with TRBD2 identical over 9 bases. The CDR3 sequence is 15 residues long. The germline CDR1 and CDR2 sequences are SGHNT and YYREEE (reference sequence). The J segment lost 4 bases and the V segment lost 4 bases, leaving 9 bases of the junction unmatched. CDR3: CASSIGGRAIYEQYF. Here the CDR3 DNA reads TGTGCCAGCAGCATAGGCGGGAGGGCCATTTACGAGCAGTACTTC.

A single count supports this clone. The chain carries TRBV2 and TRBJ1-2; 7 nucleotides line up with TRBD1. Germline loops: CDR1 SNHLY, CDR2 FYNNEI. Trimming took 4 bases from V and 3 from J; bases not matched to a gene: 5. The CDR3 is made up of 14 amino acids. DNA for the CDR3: TGTGCCAGCAGTGTAACAGGGGAGCACTATGGCTACACCTTC. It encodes CASSVTGEHYGYTF.

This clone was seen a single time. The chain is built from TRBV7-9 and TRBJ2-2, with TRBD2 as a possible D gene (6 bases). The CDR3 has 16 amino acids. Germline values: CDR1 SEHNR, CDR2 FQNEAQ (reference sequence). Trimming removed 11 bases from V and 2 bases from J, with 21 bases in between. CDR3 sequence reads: CALPWQGGINTGELFF. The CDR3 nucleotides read TGTGCCCTTCCATGGCAGGGAGGAATTAACACCGGGGAGCTGTTTTTT.

CDR3 coding DNA: TGTGCCACCACCGCCCGACTAGCCGGGGAGCAGTACTTC. This sequence encodes CATTARLAGEQYF. The chain carries TRBV24-1 and TRBJ2-7; TRBD2 matches 7 bases. The CDR3 sequence is 13 residues long. J lost 7 bases, V lost 8 bases, and 10 bases had no gene match. Germline V CDR1 and CDR2: KGHDR, SFDVKD.

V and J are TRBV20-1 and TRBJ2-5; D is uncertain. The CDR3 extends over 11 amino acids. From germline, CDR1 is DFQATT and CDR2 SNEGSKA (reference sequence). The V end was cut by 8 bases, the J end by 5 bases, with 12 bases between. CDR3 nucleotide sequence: TGCAGTCCTACCATCGGGGAGACCCAGTACTTC. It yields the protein CSPTIGETQYF.

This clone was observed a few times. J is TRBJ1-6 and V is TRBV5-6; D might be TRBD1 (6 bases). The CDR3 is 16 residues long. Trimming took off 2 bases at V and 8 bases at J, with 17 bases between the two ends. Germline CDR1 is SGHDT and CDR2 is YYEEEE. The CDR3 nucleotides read TGTGCCAGCAGCTTATACCGGGACATCCTATATTCACCCCTCCACTTT. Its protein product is CASSLYRDILYSPLHF.

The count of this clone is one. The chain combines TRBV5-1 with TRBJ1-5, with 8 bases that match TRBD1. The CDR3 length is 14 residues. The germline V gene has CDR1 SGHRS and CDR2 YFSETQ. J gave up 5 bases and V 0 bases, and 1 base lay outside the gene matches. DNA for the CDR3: TGCGCCAGCAGCTTGGCAGGGGGCTATCAGCCCCAGCATTTT. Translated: CASSLAGGYQPQHF.

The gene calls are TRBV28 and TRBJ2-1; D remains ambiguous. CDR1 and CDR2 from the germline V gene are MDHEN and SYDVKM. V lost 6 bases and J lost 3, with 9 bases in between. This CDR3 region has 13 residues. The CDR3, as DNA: TGTGCCAGCAGAGGCGGAATCTACAATGAGCAGTTCTTC. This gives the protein CASRGGIYNEQFF.